These T cell receptor beta chains were read from a single sample in a study of human T cells and chemical hapten exposure. TCRdb re-derived calls from the RACE reads in MiXCR, one entry per CDR3 protein. The sample lists about 14,000 distinct CDR3 sequences; roughly 15% were seen once. The source was whole blood, collected in connection with sensitization to the hapten diphenylcyclopropenone (DPC). All receptors derive from a young woman with alopecia areata. Some clones in this sample may be carry-over from other donors' samples. The CDR3 runs from the conserved cysteine through the conserved F or W. A D gene is named only where the DNA matches it firmly. Clone size appears in some rows only: once, few, many, or a class for an expanded clone.

J,V,D,size,DNA,CDR3
TRBJ2-3,TRBV15,.,many,TGTGCCACCAGCAGAGGTGAGCGGACTAGCACAGATACGCAGTATTTT,CATSRGERTSTDTQYF
TRBJ1-1,TRBV5-1,.,.,TGCGCCAGCAGCTGGGGCGAAGGGTATCCGACTGAAGCTTTCTTT,CASSWGEGYPTEAFF
TRBJ2-4,TRBV3-1,.,many,TGTGCCAGCAGCCAACCGTTAGGGGCGGCCAAAAACATTCAGTACTTC,CASSQPLGAAKNIQYF
TRBJ1-2,TRBV5-6,.,few,TGTGCCAGCACCATTCCCGGACCGAGCTATGGCTACACCTTC,CASTIPGPSYGYTF
TRBJ2-6,TRBV18,.,.,TGTGCCAGCTCGGGCGGGGCCAACGTCCTGACTTTC,CASSGGANVLTF
TRBJ2-2,TRBV29-1,TRBD2,medium-sized,TGCAGCGTCCGGTTGCGGGGGACCGGGGAGCTGTTTTTT,CSVRLRGTGELFF
TRBJ2-2,TRBV7-7,.,many,TGTGCCAGCAGCCCCTTCCTAGGGAACACCGGGGAGCTGTTTTTT,CASSPFLGNTGELFF
TRBJ1-2,TRBV12-3/TRBV12-4,.,medium-sized,TGTGCCAGCAGTCCTGCCGATATCTCCTATGGCTACACCTTC,CASSPADISYGYTF
TRBJ1-5,TRBV28,TRBD1,many,TGTGCCAGCAGTCCGACAGGGTTTAGTAATCAGCCCCAGCATTTT,CASSPTGFSNQPQHF
TRBJ1-1,TRBV6-1,.,medium-sized,TGTGCCAGCAGAGGAACCTGGACAGAGCTCAATGAAGCTTTCTTT,CASRGTWTELNEAFF
TRBJ2-3,TRBV6-1,TRBD1,many,TGTGCCAGCAGCCGCTTGACAGGGGCCACAGATACGCAGTATTTT,CASSRLTGATDTQYF
TRBJ2-7,TRBV5-1,.,few,TGCGCCAGCAGCAGAGACGGAACTGCGGGGTTCTACGAGCAGTACTTC,CASSRDGTAGFYEQYF
TRBJ2-1,TRBV20-1,TRBD2,many,TGCAGTGCAAATCCCGGGACTAGCGGGAGACCTCTCGACTACAATGAGCAGTTCTTC,CSANPGTSGRPLDYNEQFF
TRBJ1-4,TRBV28,TRBD1,.,TGTGCCAGCAGGCTACAGGGGGCATTTGAAAAACTGTTTTTT,CASRLQGAFEKLFF
TRBJ2-7,TRBV4-3,.,.,TGCGCCAGCAGCCAAGATGGGGGGTACGAGCAGTACTTC,CASSQDGGYEQYF
TRBJ2-2,TRBV11-2,.,many,TGTGCCAGCAGCTTGACAGACACCGGGGAGCTGTTTTTT,CASSLTDTGELFF
TRBJ2-2,TRBV28,.,.,TGTGCCAGCAGTTTCGTGAGGGCCATCGGGGAGCTGTTTTTT,CASSFVRAIGELFF
TRBJ2-3,TRBV9,TRBD2,medium-sized,TGTGCCAGCAGCGTAGTGGGGACTAGCGGGAGGGACGATACGCAGTATTTT,CASSVVGTSGRDDTQYF
TRBJ1-2,TRBV29-1,.,medium-sized,TGCAGCGTTTTGGTTGAGTCCCGTGGTTATGGCTACACCTTC,CSVLVESRGYGYTF
TRBJ1-4,TRBV7-2,TRBD1,many,TGTGCCAGCAGCTTCCAGGGGGCCTGGGGAAAACTGTTTTTT,CASSFQGAWGKLFF
TRBJ2-3,TRBV11-2,TRBD2,few,TGTGCCAGCATCGTACTAGCGAACACAGATACGCAGTATTTT,CASIVLANTDTQYF
TRBJ2-3,TRBV7-9,.,medium-sized,TGTGCCAGCAGCGAAAGCACAGATACGCAGTATTTT,CASSESTDTQYF
TRBJ2-3,TRBV11-3,.,many,TGTGCCAGCAGCTTAGGACCCACAGATACGCAGTATTTT,CASSLGPTDTQYF
TRBJ1-1,TRBV3-1,.,medium-sized,TGTGCCAGCACGGGTCAGGATATAGGGAACACTGAAGCTTTCTTT,CASTGQDIGNTEAFF
TRBJ1-2,TRBV5-1,TRBD1,many,TGCGCCAGCCGTAGGAGGGACAGAGACTATGGCTACACCTTC,CASRRRDRDYGYTF
TRBJ2-1,TRBV20-1,TRBD2,many,TGCAGTGCTCGGCGCACAGCGGGAGGGCCGTTTAATGAGCAGTTCTTC,CSARRTAGGPFNEQFF
TRBJ2-1,TRBV4-3,.,many,TGCGCCAGCAGCCAAGTTTTCGGGGGTGAGCAGTTCTTC,CASSQVFGGEQFF
TRBJ2-1,TRBV6-2/TRBV6-3,.,many,TGTGCCAGCAGTTACCAGCGGAGCTCCTACAATGAGCAGTTCTTC,CASSYQRSSYNEQFF
TRBJ2-3,TRBV7-9,TRBD1,many,TGTGCCAGCAGCCATACAGGGGCAGATACGCAGTATTTT,CASSHTGADTQYF
TRBJ2-1,TRBV28,TRBD2,.,TGTGCCAGCCAACCAGCGGGAGCGTGGAATGAGCAGTTCTTC,CASQPAGAWNEQFF
TRBJ2-1,TRBV3-1,TRBD2,many,TGTGCCAGCAGCCGGGGGGGTAGTAATCGCAATGAGCAGTTCTTC,CASSRGGSNRNEQFF
TRBJ1-1,TRBV5-5,.,medium-sized,TGTGCCAGCAGCTCACAGGTGAACACTGAAGCTTTCTTT,CASSSQVNTEAFF